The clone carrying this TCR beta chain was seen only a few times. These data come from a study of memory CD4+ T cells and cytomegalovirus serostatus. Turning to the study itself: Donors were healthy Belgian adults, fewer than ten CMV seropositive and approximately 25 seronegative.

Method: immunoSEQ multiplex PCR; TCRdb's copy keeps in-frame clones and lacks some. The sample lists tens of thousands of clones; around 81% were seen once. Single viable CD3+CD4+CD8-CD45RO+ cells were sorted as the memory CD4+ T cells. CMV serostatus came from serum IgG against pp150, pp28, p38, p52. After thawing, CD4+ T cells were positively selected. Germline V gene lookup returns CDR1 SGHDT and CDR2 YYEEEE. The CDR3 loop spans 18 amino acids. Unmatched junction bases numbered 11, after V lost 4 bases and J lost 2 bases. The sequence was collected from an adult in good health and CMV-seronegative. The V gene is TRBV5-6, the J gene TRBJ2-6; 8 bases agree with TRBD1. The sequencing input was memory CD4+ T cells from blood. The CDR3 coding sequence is TGTGCCAGCAGCCCACTCGGACAGGGAAATCCTGGGGCCAACGTCCTGACTTTC. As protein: CASSPLGQGNPGANVLTF.